These T cell receptor beta chains were read from a single sample in a study of blood T cell repertoires in COVID-19. Sequencing used immunoSEQ multiplex PCR; TCRdb keeps in-frame clones, though not all of them. The table shows fewer than 250,000 clones, with under 80% occurring only once. Sequencing used peripheral blood. The origin of the receptors is a woman aged 50 to 60 with acute or convalescent COVID-19. Both conserved end residues are part of each CDR3. D genes are given only for firm matches. Clone size appears in some rows only: once, few, many, or a class for an expanded clone.

d_gene: NA
v_gene: TRBV11-2
j_gene: TRBJ1-4
abundance: NA
CDR3aa: CASSLGQGAKLFF
CDR3nt: TGTGCCAGCAGCTTAGGTCAGGGTGCGAAACTGTTTTTT

d_gene: NA
v_gene: TRBV11-2
j_gene: TRBJ2-7
abundance: NA
CDR3aa: CASSFAPAGYEQYF
CDR3nt: TGTGCCAGCAGCTTTGCTCCGGCGGGGTACGAGCAGTACTTC

d_gene: NA
v_gene: TRBV6-5
j_gene: TRBJ2-7
abundance: NA
CDR3aa: CASRRLPMGEQYF
CDR3nt: TGTGCCAGCAGACGACTGCCGATGGGCGAGCAGTACTTC

d_gene: TRBD1
v_gene: TRBV6-5
j_gene: TRBJ2-7
abundance: NA
CDR3aa: CASSYGTGPYEQYF
CDR3nt: TGTGCCAGCAGTTACGGGACAGGGCCTTACGAGCAGTACTTC

d_gene: TRBD1
v_gene: TRBV7-7
j_gene: TRBJ2-1
abundance: NA
CDR3aa: CASSPRSGTGAYNEQFF
CDR3nt: TGTGCCAGCAGTCCCCGTTCCGGGACAGGGGCCTACAATGAGCAGTTCTTC

d_gene: TRBD2
v_gene: TRBV7-2
j_gene: TRBJ2-1
abundance: NA
CDR3aa: CASSLELAGGREQFF
CDR3nt: TGTGCCAGCAGCTTAGAACTAGCGGGGGGGCGCGAGCAGTTCTTC

d_gene: TRBD2
v_gene: TRBV7-2
j_gene: TRBJ2-7
abundance: NA
CDR3aa: CASSPKGLATAEQYF
CDR3nt: TGTGCCAGCAGCCCTAAGGGACTAGCTACCGCCGAGCAGTACTTC

d_gene: TRBD1
v_gene: TRBV6-5
j_gene: TRBJ1-5
abundance: NA
CDR3aa: CASSPDRGNQPQHF
CDR3nt: TGTGCCAGCAGTCCGGACAGGGGCAATCAGCCCCAGCATTTT

d_gene: NA
v_gene: TRBV19
j_gene: TRBJ1-4
abundance: medium-sized
CDR3aa: CASSIDFSTGQNEKLFF
CDR3nt: TGTGCCAGTAGTATAGACTTCTCGACAGGACAGAATGAAAAACTGTTTTTT

d_gene: NA
v_gene: TRBV4-3
j_gene: TRBJ1-2
abundance: few
CDR3aa: CASSQDIGLRMGYTF
CDR3nt: TGCGCCAGCAGCCAAGATATCGGACTCCGAATGGGCTACACCTTC

d_gene: NA
v_gene: TRBV5-5
j_gene: TRBJ1-4
abundance: NA
CDR3aa: CASSWRTGTTNEKLFF
CDR3nt: TGTGCCAGCAGCTGGCGTACAGGGACAACTAATGAAAAACTGTTTTTT

d_gene: TRBD2
v_gene: TRBV24-1
j_gene: TRBJ2-3
abundance: NA
CDR3aa: CATSDLTSGRTDTQYF
CDR3nt: TGTGCCACCAGTGACCTGACTAGCGGGAGGACAGATACGCAGTATTTT

d_gene: NA
v_gene: TRBV3-1/TRBV3-2
j_gene: TRBJ1-6
abundance: NA
CDR3aa: CASSPGGVGNSPLHF
CDR3nt: TGTGCCAGCAGCCCGGGGGGAGTAGGAAATTCACCCCTCCACTTT

d_gene: TRBD1
v_gene: TRBV2
j_gene: TRBJ2-7
abundance: NA
CDR3aa: CASRTDRGPYEQYF
CDR3nt: TGTGCCAGCAGGACGGACAGGGGGCCCTACGAGCAGTACTTC

d_gene: TRBD1
v_gene: TRBV11-2
j_gene: TRBJ1-2
abundance: few
CDR3aa: CASSKGQGTNYGYTF
CDR3nt: TGTGCCAGCAGCAAGGGACAGGGTACTAACTATGGCTACACCTTC

d_gene: TRBD1
v_gene: TRBV24-1
j_gene: TRBJ2-3
abundance: few
CDR3aa: CATSAPIGVPGQGTDTQYF
CDR3nt: TGTGCCACCAGTGCCCCCATTGGGGTCCCGGGACAGGGCACAGATACGCAGTATTTT

d_gene: NA
v_gene: TRBV9
j_gene: TRBJ1-6
abundance: NA
CDR3aa: CASSVQGTTWGSPLHF
CDR3nt: TGTGCCAGCAGCGTACAGGGGACCACCTGGGGTTCACCCCTCCACTTT

d_gene: NA
v_gene: TRBV6-2/TRBV6-3
j_gene: TRBJ1-2
abundance: NA
CDR3aa: CASSYSILRGPDGYTF
CDR3nt: TGTGCCAGCAGTTACTCGATTCTCAGGGGCCCCGATGGCTACACCTTC

d_gene: NA
v_gene: TRBV9
j_gene: TRBJ2-5
abundance: NA
CDR3aa: CASSVWMGRGQETQYF
CDR3nt: TGTGCCAGCAGCGTTTGGATGGGGCGAGGTCAAGAGACCCAGTACTTC

d_gene: NA
v_gene: TRBV5-1
j_gene: TRBJ1-3
abundance: NA
CDR3aa: CASSLGTLSGNTIYF
CDR3nt: TGCGCCAGCAGCCTGGGGACACTCTCTGGAAACACCATATATTTT

d_gene: NA
v_gene: TRBV4-3
j_gene: TRBJ1-6
abundance: NA
CDR3aa: CASSQDFTGPGAPLHF
CDR3nt: TGCGCCAGCAGCCAAGATTTCACAGGGCCTGGGGCACCCCTCCACTTT

d_gene: TRBD1
v_gene: TRBV19
j_gene: TRBJ1-1
abundance: NA
CDR3aa: CASSIVGQAPGTEAFF
CDR3nt: TGTGCCAGTAGTATAGTTGGACAGGCCCCGGGCACTGAAGCTTTCTTT

d_gene: TRBD1
v_gene: TRBV24-1
j_gene: TRBJ2-7
abundance: once
CDR3aa: CATIRDRAYEQYF
CDR3nt: TGTGCCACCATAAGGGACAGGGCTTACGAGCAGTACTTC

d_gene: NA
v_gene: TRBV19
j_gene: TRBJ1-5
abundance: NA
CDR3aa: CASSIWGQAQPQHF
CDR3nt: TGTGCCAGTAGTATTTGGGGGCAGGCTCAGCCCCAGCATTTT

d_gene: NA
v_gene: TRBV30
j_gene: TRBJ1-2
abundance: NA
CDR3aa: CAGGRGYGYTF
CDR3nt: TGTGCCGGAGGGAGGGGGTATGGCTACACCTTC

d_gene: NA
v_gene: TRBV28
j_gene: TRBJ1-2
abundance: NA
CDR3aa: CASRALGSGDYGYTF
CDR3nt: TGTGCCAGCAGGGCCCTGGGGAGTGGGGACTATGGCTACACCTTC

d_gene: NA
v_gene: TRBV6-5
j_gene: TRBJ2-7
abundance: NA
CDR3aa: CASRDYSLIAKQYF
CDR3nt: TGTGCCAGCAGAGATTACAGTCTAATAGCGAAGCAGTACTTC

d_gene: NA
v_gene: TRBV19
j_gene: TRBJ2-1
abundance: NA
CDR3aa: CASRTPNYNEQFF
CDR3nt: TGTGCCAGTAGAACCCCTAATTACAATGAGCAGTTCTTC

d_gene: TRBD1
v_gene: TRBV25-1
j_gene: TRBJ2-1
abundance: NA
CDR3aa: CASSTYRGSSYNEQFF
CDR3nt: TGTGCCAGCAGTACCTACAGGGGGAGCTCCTACAATGAGCAGTTCTTC

d_gene: NA
v_gene: TRBV5-5
j_gene: TRBJ1-6
abundance: few
CDR3aa: CASSLAPVNSPLHF
CDR3nt: TGTGCCAGCAGCTTGGCCCCAGTAAATTCACCCCTCCACTTT

d_gene: TRBD1
v_gene: TRBV5-4
j_gene: TRBJ2-7
abundance: NA
CDR3aa: CASSKGQGVYEQYF
CDR3nt: TGTGCCAGCAGCAAGGGACAGGGGGTCTACGAGCAGTACTTC

d_gene: NA
v_gene: TRBV6-5
j_gene: TRBJ1-4
abundance: once
CDR3aa: CASSYRHAGEKLFF
CDR3nt: TGTGCCAGCAGTTACCGGCATGCGGGGGAAAAACTGTTTTTT

d_gene: NA
v_gene: TRBV19
j_gene: TRBJ1-1
abundance: NA
CDR3aa: CASSNSHEAFF
CDR3nt: TGTGCCAGTAGTAACAGTCATGAAGCTTTCTTT

d_gene: TRBD1
v_gene: TRBV2
j_gene: TRBJ1-5
abundance: NA
CDR3aa: CASSGDRGIKGQPQHF
CDR3nt: TGTGCCAGCAGTGGGGACAGGGGGATAAAGGGTCAGCCCCAGCATTTT

d_gene: TRBD1
v_gene: TRBV6-6
j_gene: TRBJ1-2
abundance: NA
CDR3aa: CASRDSPGQGPLGYTF
CDR3nt: TGTGCCAGCAGAGACTCCCCGGGACAGGGCCCCCTTGGCTACACCTTC

d_gene: TRBD1
v_gene: TRBV3-1/TRBV3-2
j_gene: TRBJ1-2
abundance: NA
CDR3aa: CASSQDRTGQGNGYTF
CDR3nt: TGTGCCAGCAGCCAAGATCGTACGGGACAGGGGAATGGCTACACCTTC

d_gene: TRBD1
v_gene: TRBV28
j_gene: TRBJ1-1
abundance: NA
CDR3aa: CASSPQGAIGAFF
CDR3nt: TGTGCCAGCAGTCCACAGGGGGCGATTGGAGCTTTCTTT

d_gene: TRBD1
v_gene: TRBV5-4
j_gene: TRBJ1-4
abundance: NA
CDR3aa: CASSSGGGAFGEKLFF
CDR3nt: TGTGCCAGCAGCTCAGGAGGGGGCGCGTTCGGCGAAAAACTGTTTTTT

d_gene: TRBD1
v_gene: TRBV27
j_gene: TRBJ2-6
abundance: NA
CDR3aa: CASRRTGTAGANVLTF
CDR3nt: TGTGCCAGCAGGAGGACAGGAACTGCTGGGGCCAACGTCCTGACTTTC

d_gene: TRBD1
v_gene: TRBV7-2
j_gene: TRBJ1-3
abundance: NA
CDR3aa: CAATTTGAKNTIYF
CDR3nt: TGTGCCGCGACTACGACAGGGGCGAAAAACACCATATATTTT

d_gene: NA
v_gene: TRBV19
j_gene: TRBJ1-5
abundance: NA
CDR3aa: CASSIVAGRAGNQPQHF
CDR3nt: TGTGCCAGTAGTATAGTGGCAGGGCGGGCGGGAAATCAGCCCCAGCATTTT

d_gene: TRBD2
v_gene: TRBV11-3
j_gene: TRBJ2-3
abundance: NA
CDR3aa: CASSPSGSQDTQYF
CDR3nt: TGTGCCAGCAGCCCCAGCGGGAGTCAAGATACGCAGTATTTT